What follows describes a single T cell receptor beta chain. As yet, its antigen is unknown. This PCR relied on a set of 60 Vbeta primers and 13 Jbeta primers. Using immunoSEQ multiplex PCR, the repertoire was profiled, and TCRdb retains in-frame clones only, with some absent. The data contain over 150,000 clones, about 76% of them seen just once; the ten biggest clones take up roughly 7.4%. These data belong to a study of cytomegalovirus exposure and HLA in healthy donors. The overall study: Assignment to the Caucasian-associated ancestry cluster applied to over 70% of the roughly 420 genotyped donors. Study-wide points: V- and J-gene trimming of TCR beta was linked (in a later analysis) to a missense DCLRE1C variant.

At the time of sampling, donors were nominally healthy, though unrecorded immune exposures were likely. This CDR3 region has 13 residues. Germline trimming cut 7 bases from V and 1 base from J; bases unmatched to any gene: 2. The germline gives CDR1 MNHEY, CDR2 SVGAGI. The TCR was taken from a male donor in good health and CMV-seropositive. What was sequenced was PBMCs. This chain joins TRBV6-5 and TRBJ1-1; TRBD1 matches at 8 bases. The CDR3 sequence: CASKGQANTEAFF. As DNA, the CDR3 is TGTGCCAGCAAGGGACAGGCGAACACTGAAGCTTTCTTT.